This TCR beta chain is from a study of T cell responses to AZD1222 COVID-19 vaccine. Study-level results: The study found vaccine-associated CD4 TCRs spanning spike, dominant at 160-218 and 743-854.

The CDR3 covers 16 residues. Germline V lookup: CDR1 SNHLY, CDR2 FYNNEI. V was shortened by 4 bases and J by 0 bases, with 14 bases between the two germline ends. Worth noting for this clone: As yet, its antigen is unknown.

The repertoire was sequenced with immunoSEQ multiplex PCR; TCRdb's copy has only in-frame clones and lacks some. The sample records just under 150,000 clones, around 84% being singletons. Pooled in the analysis were second doses at about 4 or about 12 weeks. The V call is TRBV2, the J call TRBJ2-3, with D perhaps TRBD2 (5 bases). Source: peripheral blood, taken 28 days after the second AZD1222 dose. The clonotype was recovered from an adult who received the AZD1222 COVID-19 vaccine. The CDR3 region is CASSAGYLTSTDTQYF. The CDR3 DNA sequence: TGTGCCAGCAGTGCGGGGTATCTGACTAGCACAGATACGCAGTATTTT.